The 5 T cell receptor beta chains in this list originate from one sample, sequenced in a study of CXCR3-negative and CXCR3-positive naive CD8 T cells. The libraries of TRB cDNA were constructed through 5' RACE using UMI labels. Reprocessing the 5' RACE reads, TCRdb reports a single entry for every CDR3 protein and omits DNA. This sample contains about 81,000 distinct CDR3 sequences. The sequenced sample consisted of naive CXCR3- CD8+ T cells from blood. Subset: CD45RO-CCR7+CD27+CD95- naive CD8+ T cells lacking CXCR3 (TNR3-). The receptors here all came from a human donor in good health. Some clones in this sample may be carry-over from other donors' samples.

V usage is TRBV4-3 and J usage is TRBJ2-7; TCRdb selects TRBD1, and the lack of DNA leaves this call unchecked. The CDR3 is made up of 15 amino acids. CDR1 LGHNA and CDR2 YSLEER come from the germline V gene. The CDR3 reads CASSQDRQGSDEQYF.

This chain joins TRBV5-1 and TRBJ2-7; TCRdb's D call, TRBD1, is unchecked because there is no DNA. CDR1 and CDR2 from the germline V gene are SGHRS and YFSETQ. CDR3 size: 14 residues. The CDR3 loop is CASSFEGGAAEQYF.

V and J are TRBV29-1 and TRBJ1-1. The CDR3 runs to 12 residues. Germline-derived CDR1 and CDR2 are SQVTM and ANQGSEA. The CDR3 region is CSVEGYLTEAFF.

CDR3: CASSPFGGWTEAFF. This rearrangement joins TRBV3-1 to TRBJ1-1; lacking DNA, the TRBD1 call made by TCRdb goes unchecked. Per the germline V gene, CDR1 is LGHDT and CDR2 is YNNKEL (reference sequence). The CDR3 length is 14 residues.

The rearrangement uses TRBV10-3 and TRBJ1-1. CDR3 length: 15 amino acids. Per germline, CDR1 ENHRY and CDR2 SYGVKD. CDR3 amino acids: CAISESIWVNTEAFF.